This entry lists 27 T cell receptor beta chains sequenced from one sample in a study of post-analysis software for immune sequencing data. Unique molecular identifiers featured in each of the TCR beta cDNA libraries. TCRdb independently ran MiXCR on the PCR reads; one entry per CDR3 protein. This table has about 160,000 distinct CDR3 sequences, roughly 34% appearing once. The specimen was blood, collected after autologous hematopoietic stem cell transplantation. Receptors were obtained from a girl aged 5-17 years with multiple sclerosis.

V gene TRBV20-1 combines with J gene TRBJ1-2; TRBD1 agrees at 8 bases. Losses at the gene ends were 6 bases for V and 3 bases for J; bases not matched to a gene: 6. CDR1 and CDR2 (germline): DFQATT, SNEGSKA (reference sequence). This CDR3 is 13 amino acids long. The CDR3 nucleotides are TGCAGTGCCGGGACAGGACTTTACTATGGCTACACCTTC. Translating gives CSAGTGLYYGYTF.

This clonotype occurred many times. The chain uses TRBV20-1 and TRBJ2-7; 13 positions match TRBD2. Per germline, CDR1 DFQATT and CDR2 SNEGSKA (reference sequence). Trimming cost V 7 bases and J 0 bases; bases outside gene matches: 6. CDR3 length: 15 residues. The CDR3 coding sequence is TGCAGTGTGATAGGGACTAGCGGGGCCTCCTACGAGCAGTACTTC. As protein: CSVIGTSGASYEQYF.

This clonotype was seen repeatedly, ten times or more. The CDR3: CASNTGTGYNEQFF. The CDR3 nucleotides are TGTGCCAGCAACACCGGGACGGGTTACAATGAGCAGTTCTTC. The V call is TRBV2, the J call TRBJ2-1; the D gene could be TRBD1 or TRBD2 (5 bases each). The germline V gene encodes CDR1 SNHLY and CDR2 FYNNEI. The CDR3 consists of 14 residues. V lost 7 bases, J lost 4 bases, and 14 bases lay in between.

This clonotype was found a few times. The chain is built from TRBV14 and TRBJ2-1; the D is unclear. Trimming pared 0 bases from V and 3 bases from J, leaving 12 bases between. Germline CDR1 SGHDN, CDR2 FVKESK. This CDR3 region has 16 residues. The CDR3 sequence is CASSQDRSRFYNEQFF. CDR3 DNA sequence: TGTGCCAGCAGCCAAGATAGGTCTAGATTCTACAATGAGCAGTTCTTC. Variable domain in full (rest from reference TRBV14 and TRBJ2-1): EAGVTQFPSHSVIEKGQTVTLRCDPISGHDNLYWYRRVMGKEIKFLLHFVKESKQDESGMPNNRFLAERTGGTYSTLKVQPAELEDSGVYFCASSQDRSRFYNEQFFGPGTRLTVL.

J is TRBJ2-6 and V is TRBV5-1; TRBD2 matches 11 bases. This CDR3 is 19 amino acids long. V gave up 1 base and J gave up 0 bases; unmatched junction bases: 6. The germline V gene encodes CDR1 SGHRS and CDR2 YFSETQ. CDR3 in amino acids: CASSLYQTSGNSGANVLTF. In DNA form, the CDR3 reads TGCGCCAGCAGCTTGTACCAGACTAGCGGGAACTCTGGGGCCAACGTCCTGACTTTC.

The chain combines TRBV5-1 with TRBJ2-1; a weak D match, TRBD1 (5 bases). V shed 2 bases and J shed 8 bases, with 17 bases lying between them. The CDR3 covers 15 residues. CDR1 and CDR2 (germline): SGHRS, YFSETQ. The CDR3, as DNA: TGCGCCAGCAGCTTAGGTCCAGGGTTTTTTGATGAGCAGTTCTTC. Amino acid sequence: CASSLGPGFFDEQFF. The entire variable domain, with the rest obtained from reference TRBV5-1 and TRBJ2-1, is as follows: KAGVTQTPRYLIKTRGQQVTLSCSPISGHRSVSWYQQTPGQGLQFLFEYFSETQRNKGNFPGRFSGRQFSNSRSEMNVSTLELGDSALYLCASSLGPGFFDEQFFGPGTRLTVL.

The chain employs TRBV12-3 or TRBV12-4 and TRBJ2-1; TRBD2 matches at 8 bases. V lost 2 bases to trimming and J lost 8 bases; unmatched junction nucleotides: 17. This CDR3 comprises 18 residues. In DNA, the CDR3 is TGTGCCAGCAGTTTAAGGCCCCATTTCGGGAGGGATCGCGATGAGCAGTTCTTC. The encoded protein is CASSLRPHFGRDRDEQFF.

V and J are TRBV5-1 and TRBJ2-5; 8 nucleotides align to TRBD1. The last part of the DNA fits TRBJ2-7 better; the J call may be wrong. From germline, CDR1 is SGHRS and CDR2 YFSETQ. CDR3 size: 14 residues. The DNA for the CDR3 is TGCGCCAGCAGCTCTCACGGACAGGGCGACGAGCAGTACTTC. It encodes CASSSHGQGDEQYF.

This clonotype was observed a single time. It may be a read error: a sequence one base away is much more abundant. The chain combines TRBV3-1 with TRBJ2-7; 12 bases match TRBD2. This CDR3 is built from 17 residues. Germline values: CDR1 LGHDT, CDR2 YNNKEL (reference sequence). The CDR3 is CAGSQESRGLAGSEQYF. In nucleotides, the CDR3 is TGTGCCGGCAGCCAAGAAAGTCGTGGACTAGCGGGAAGCGAGCAGTACTTC.

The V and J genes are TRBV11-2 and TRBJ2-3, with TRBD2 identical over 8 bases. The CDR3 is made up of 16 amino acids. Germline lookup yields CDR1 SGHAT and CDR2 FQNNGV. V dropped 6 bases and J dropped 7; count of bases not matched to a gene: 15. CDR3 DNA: TGTGCCAGCAGACGACGGACTAGCCAGGGAACAAATACGCAGTATTTT. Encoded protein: CASRRRTSQGTNTQYF. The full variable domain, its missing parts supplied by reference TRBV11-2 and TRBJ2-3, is EAGVAQSPRYKIIEKRQSVAFWCNPISGHATLYWYQQILGQGPKLLIQFQNNGVVDDSQLPKDRFSAERLKGVDSTLKIQPAKLEDSAVYLCASRRRTSQGTNTQYFGPGTRLTVL.

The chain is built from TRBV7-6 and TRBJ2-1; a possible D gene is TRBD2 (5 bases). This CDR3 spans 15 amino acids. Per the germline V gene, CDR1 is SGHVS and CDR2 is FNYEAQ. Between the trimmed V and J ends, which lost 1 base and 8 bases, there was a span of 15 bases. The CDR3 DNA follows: TGTGCCAGCAGCTTAGAGCCGGGAACGACATATGAGCAGTTCTTC. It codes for CASSLEPGTTYEQFF.

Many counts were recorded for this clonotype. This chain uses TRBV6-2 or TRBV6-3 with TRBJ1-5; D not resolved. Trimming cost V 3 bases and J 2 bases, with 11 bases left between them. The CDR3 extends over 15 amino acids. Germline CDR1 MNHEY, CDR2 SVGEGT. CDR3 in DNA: TGTGCCAGCAGTTATCCCGCTACGGGCAATCAGCCCCAGCATTTT. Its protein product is CASSYPATGNQPQHF.

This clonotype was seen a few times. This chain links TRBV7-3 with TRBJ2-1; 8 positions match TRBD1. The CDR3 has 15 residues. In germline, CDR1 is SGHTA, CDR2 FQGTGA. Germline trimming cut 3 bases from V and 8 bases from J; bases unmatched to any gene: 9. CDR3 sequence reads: CASSFLDRDSHEQFF. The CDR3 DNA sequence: TGTGCCAGCAGCTTCCTGGACAGGGATTCTCATGAGCAGTTCTTC.

The CDR3 reads CASSYSPGGTDTQYF. The CDR3 DNA is TGTGCCAGCAGTTACTCCCCGGGGGGCACAGATACGCAGTATTTT. This rearrangement joins TRBV6-5 to TRBJ2-3, with D possibly matching TRBD2 (6 bases). Looked up from germline, CDR1 is MNHEY and CDR2 is SVGAGI. The CDR3 covers 15 residues. The ends were cut back, 0 bases at V and 1 base at J, with 8 bases in the middle.

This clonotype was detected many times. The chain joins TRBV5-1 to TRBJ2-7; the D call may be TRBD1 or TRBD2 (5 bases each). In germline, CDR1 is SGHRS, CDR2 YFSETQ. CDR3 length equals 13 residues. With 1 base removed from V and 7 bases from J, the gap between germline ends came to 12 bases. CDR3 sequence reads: CASSLYGAQEQYF. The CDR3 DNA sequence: TGCGCCAGCAGCTTGTACGGGGCCCAGGAGCAGTACTTC. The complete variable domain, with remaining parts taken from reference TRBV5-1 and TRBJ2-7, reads KAGVTQTPRYLIKTRGQQVTLSCSPISGHRSVSWYQQTPGQGLQFLFEYFSETQRNKGNFPGRFSGRQFSNSRSEMNVSTLELGDSALYLCASSLYGAQEQYFGPGTRLTVT.

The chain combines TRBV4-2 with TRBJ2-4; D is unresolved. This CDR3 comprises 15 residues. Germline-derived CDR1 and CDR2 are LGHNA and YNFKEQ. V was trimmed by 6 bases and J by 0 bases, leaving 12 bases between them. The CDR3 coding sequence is TGTGCCAGCAGTCCGCGACTGTTAGCCAAAAACATTCAGTACTTC. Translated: CASSPRLLAKNIQYF.

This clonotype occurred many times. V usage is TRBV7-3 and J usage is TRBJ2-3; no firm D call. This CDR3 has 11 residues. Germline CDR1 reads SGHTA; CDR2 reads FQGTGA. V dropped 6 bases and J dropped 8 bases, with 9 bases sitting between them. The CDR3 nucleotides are TGTGCCAGCAGTTACCACCCTACGCAGTATTTT. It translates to CASSYHPTQYF.

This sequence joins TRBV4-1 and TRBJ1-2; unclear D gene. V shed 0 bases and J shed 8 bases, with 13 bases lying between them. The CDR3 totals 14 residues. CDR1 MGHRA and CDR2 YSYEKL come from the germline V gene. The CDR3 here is CASSQEEIPLGYTF. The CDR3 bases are TGCGCCAGCAGCCAAGAGGAGATCCCCCTAGGCTACACCTTC.

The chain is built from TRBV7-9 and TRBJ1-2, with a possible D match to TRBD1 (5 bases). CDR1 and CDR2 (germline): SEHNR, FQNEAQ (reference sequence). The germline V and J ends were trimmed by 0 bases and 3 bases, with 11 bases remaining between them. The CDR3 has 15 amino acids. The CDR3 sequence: CASSLARGEDYGYTF. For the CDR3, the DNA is TGTGCCAGCAGCTTAGCGAGGGGCGAAGACTATGGCTACACCTTC.

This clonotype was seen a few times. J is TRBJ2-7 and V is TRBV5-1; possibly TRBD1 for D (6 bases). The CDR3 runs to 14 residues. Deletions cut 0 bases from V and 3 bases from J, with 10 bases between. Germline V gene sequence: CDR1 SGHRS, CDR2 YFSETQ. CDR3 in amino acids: CASSLVTGLYEQYF. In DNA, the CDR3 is TGCGCCAGCAGCTTGGTCACAGGGCTCTACGAGCAGTACTTC.

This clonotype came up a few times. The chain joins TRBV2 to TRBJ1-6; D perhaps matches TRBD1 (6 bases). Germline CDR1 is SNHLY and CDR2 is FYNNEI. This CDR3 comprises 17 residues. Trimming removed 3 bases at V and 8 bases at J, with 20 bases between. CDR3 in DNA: TGTGCCAGCAGTGAGACACTGGGGGCCGCACGCCATTCACCCCTCCACTTT. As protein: CASSETLGAARHSPLHF.

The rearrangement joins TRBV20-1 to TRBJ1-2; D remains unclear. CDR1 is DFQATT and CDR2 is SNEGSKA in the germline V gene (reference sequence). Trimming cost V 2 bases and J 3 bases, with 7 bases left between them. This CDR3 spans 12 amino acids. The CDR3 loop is CSARPDYYGYTF. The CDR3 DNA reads TGCAGTGCTAGACCCGATTACTATGGCTACACCTTC.

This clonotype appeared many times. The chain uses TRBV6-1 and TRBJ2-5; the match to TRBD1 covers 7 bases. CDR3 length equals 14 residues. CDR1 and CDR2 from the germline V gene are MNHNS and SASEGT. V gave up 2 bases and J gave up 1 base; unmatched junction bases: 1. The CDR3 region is CASSENRGQETQYF. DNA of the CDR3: TGTGCCAGCAGTGAAAACAGGGGCCAAGAGACCCAGTACTTC.

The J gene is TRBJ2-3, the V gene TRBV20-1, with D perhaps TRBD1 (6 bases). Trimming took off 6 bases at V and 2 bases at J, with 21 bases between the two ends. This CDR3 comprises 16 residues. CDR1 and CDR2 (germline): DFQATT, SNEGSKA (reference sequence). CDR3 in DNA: TGCAGTGCCAGCGACAGGAATTGGATTTCCACAGATACGCAGTATTTT. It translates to CSASDRNWISTDTQYF.

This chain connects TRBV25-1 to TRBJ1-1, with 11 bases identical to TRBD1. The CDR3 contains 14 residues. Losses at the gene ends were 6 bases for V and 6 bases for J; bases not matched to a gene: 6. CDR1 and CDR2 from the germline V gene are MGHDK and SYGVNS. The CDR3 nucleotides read TGTGCCAGCAGCTACCGGGACAGGGGGGCTGAAGCTTTCTTT. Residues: CASSYRDRGAEAFF.

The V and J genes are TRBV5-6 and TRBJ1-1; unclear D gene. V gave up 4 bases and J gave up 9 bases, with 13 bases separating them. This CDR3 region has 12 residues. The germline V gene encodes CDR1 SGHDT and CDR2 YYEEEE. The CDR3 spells CASSASGTKAFF. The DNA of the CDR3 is TGTGCCAGCAGCGCATCAGGAACCAAAGCTTTCTTT.

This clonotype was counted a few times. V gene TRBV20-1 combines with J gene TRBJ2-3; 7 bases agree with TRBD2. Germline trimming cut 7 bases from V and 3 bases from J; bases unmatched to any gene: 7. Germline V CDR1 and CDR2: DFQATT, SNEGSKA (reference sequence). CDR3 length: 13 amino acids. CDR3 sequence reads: CSGGGGPTDTQYF. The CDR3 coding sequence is TGCAGTGGCGGGGGAGGGCCGACAGATACGCAGTATTTT.